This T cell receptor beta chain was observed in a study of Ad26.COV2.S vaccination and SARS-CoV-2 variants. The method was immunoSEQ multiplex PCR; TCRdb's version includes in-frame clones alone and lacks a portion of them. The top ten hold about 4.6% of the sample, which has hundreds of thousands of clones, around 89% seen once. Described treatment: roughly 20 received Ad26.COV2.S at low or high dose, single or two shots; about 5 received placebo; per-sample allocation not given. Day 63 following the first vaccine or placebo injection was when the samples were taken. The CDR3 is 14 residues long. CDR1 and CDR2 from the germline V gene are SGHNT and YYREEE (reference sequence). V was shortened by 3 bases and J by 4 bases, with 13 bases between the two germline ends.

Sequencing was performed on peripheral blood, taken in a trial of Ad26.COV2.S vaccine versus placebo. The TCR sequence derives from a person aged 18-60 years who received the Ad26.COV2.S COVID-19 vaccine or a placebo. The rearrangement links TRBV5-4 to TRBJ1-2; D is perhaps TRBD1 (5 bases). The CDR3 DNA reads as TGTGCCAGCAGCTGGGACGGCGACTTCTATGGCTACACCTTC. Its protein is CASSWDGDFYGYTF.